A selection of T cell receptor beta chains follows, all from one sample in a study of T cells in Graves' hyperthyroidism and ophthalmopathy. TCRdb fed the multiplex PCR reads into MiXCR, producing one record per CDR3 protein. Found here are under 350,000 distinct CDR3 sequences, around a fifth of them singletons; the top ten hold less than 65%. The sequencing sample was made of blood. These receptors were obtained from a woman in her fifties or sixties with Graves' hyperthyroidism. CDR3s include the opening cysteine and the closing phenylalanine or tryptophan. Each record gives: D gene, V gene, clone size, J gene, CDR3 protein, CDR3 DNA. D genes are given only for firm matches. Expanded clones are given a class, and other clones once, few, many or no size at all.

>-|TRBV9|many|TRBJ2-3
CASSVRQTDTQYF
TGTGCCAGCAGCGTAAGGCAGACAGATACGCAGTATTTT
>-|TRBV11-2|many|TRBJ1-2
CASSLDYTNYGYTF
TGTGCCAGCAGCTTAGACTATACTAACTATGGCTACACCTTC
>-|TRBV29-1|many|TRBJ2-7
CSVIKVGPSYYEQYF
TGCAGCGTCATCAAAGTAGGCCCCTCATACTACGAGCAGTACTTC
>TRBD2|TRBV30|few|TRBJ2-7
CAWTREGQQYF
TGTGCCTGGACCAGGGAGGGACAGCAGTACTTC
>TRBD1|TRBV28|many|TRBJ1-2
CASSRNDRGRVYGYTF
TGTGCCAGCAGTCGGAACGACAGGGGGCGAGTCTATGGCTACACCTTC
>-|TRBV30|few|TRBJ2-2
CAWSAVTGELFF
TGTGCCTGGAGTGCGGTCACCGGGGAGCTGTTTTTT
>TRBD1|TRBV7-2|-|TRBJ2-6
CASSLLRAGGASSGANVLTF
TGTGCCAGCAGCTTACTACGGGCAGGGGGCGCCTCCTCTGGGGCCAACGTCCTGACTTTC
>TRBD2|TRBV28|many|TRBJ2-7
CASSLLERGAYEQYF
TGTGCCAGCAGTTTATTAGAGCGGGGGGCCTACGAGCAGTACTTC
>-|TRBV6-2/TRBV6-3|many|TRBJ2-7
CASSYGLSYEQYF
TGTGCCAGCAGTTACGGGCTTTCCTACGAGCAGTACTTC
>TRBD1|TRBV2|few|TRBJ1-4
CASSVETGGGNEKLFF
TGTGCCAGCAGCGTAGAGACAGGGGGCGGTAATGAAAAACTGTTTTTT
>-|TRBV20-1|few|TRBJ2-3
CSATVGVSTDTQYF
TGCAGTGCTACAGTCGGGGTTAGCACAGATACGCAGTATTTT
>TRBD2|TRBV5-4|few|TRBJ2-3
CASTFLAGSRGDTQYF
TGTGCCAGCACGTTCTTAGCGGGATCCCGAGGAGATACGCAGTATTTT
>-|TRBV7-8|many|TRBJ1-3
CASFFGPTGRTGNTIYF
TGTGCCAGCTTCTTTGGTCCGACCGGTAGGACTGGAAACACCATATATTTT
>TRBD1|TRBV2|many|TRBJ2-3
CASRYDRDADTQYF
TGTGCCAGCAGATATGACAGGGATGCAGATACGCAGTATTTT
>TRBD1|TRBV24-1|few|TRBJ2-3
CATSESGTGRLGTDTQYF
TGTGCCACCAGTGAGTCCGGGACAGGGAGATTGGGCACAGATACGCAGTATTTT
>TRBD2|TRBV4-1|few|TRBJ2-3
CASSEAGGGQSTQYF
TGCGCCAGCAGCGAAGCGGGAGGGGGCCAGTCTACGCAGTATTTT
>-|TRBV28|-|TRBJ1-2
CASSLIGGYGYTF
TGTGCCAGCAGTTTAATAGGGGGATATGGCTACACCTTC
>-|TRBV28|-|TRBJ1-1
CASDRPWRRRMNTEAFF
TGTGCCAGCGACCGTCCCTGGAGGCGCAGAATGAACACTGAAGCTTTCTTT
>TRBD2|TRBV20-1|many|TRBJ2-7
CSASGEGEQYF
TGCAGTGCTTCCGGGGAGGGCGAGCAGTACTTC
>TRBD1|TRBV29-1|many|TRBJ1-1
CSVQTTGGWSTEAFF
TGCAGCGTGCAGACTACAGGGGGATGGAGCACTGAAGCTTTCTTT
>-|TRBV28|-|TRBJ2-4
CASKNIQYF
TGTGCCAGCAAAAACATTCAGTACTTC
>-|TRBV2|many|TRBJ1-4
CASTRPPNEKLFF
TGTGCCAGCACAAGACCCCCTAATGAAAAACTGTTTTTT
>-|TRBV15|many|TRBJ1-1
CATSRDRGTPEAFF
TGTGCCACCAGCAGAGATAGGGGGACCCCTGAAGCTTTCTTT
>-|TRBV7-9|-|TRBJ2-7
CASSKVGLPYEQYF
TGTGCCAGCAGCAAAGTAGGTCTACCCTACGAGCAGTACTTC
>-|TRBV3-1|many|TRBJ1-5
CASSLTTGFQPQHF
TGTGCCAGCAGCCTCACTACAGGGTTTCAGCCCCAGCATTTT
>-|TRBV10-3|many|TRBJ1-1
CAISESERGTFF
TGTGCCATCAGTGAGTCGGAGAGGGGAACTTTCTTT
>-|TRBV20-1|many|TRBJ1-1
CSARGHGMNTEAFF
TGCAGTGCTAGAGGTCACGGTATGAACACTGAAGCTTTCTTT
>-|TRBV6-1|-|TRBJ1-2
CASSEGVYGYTF
TGTGCCAGCAGTGAGGGGGTCTATGGCTACACCTTC
>TRBD1|TRBV2|-|TRBJ2-2
CASTGTGENTGELFF
TGTGCCAGCACCGGGACAGGGGAAAACACCGGGGAGCTGTTTTTT
>-|TRBV7-6|-|TRBJ1-5
CASSPDGVQPQHF
TGTGCCAGCAGCCCAGATGGGGTTCAGCCCCAGCATTTT
>-|TRBV15|once|TRBJ2-5
CATSREWGAGETQYF
TGTGCCACCAGCAGAGAATGGGGGGCGGGGGAGACCCAGTACTTC
>TRBD2|TRBV14|many|TRBJ2-7
CASSRMSGRARHEQYF
TGTGCCAGCAGCCGGATGAGCGGGAGGGCCAGACACGAGCAGTACTTC
>-|TRBV28|many|TRBJ1-1
CASGERTVRTEAFF
TGTGCCAGCGGGGAACGGACAGTGAGAACTGAAGCTTTCTTT
>TRBD1|TRBV7-8|-|TRBJ2-2
CASSLDRVGGELFF
TGTGCCAGCAGCTTGGACAGGGTCGGCGGGGAGCTGTTTTTT
>-|TRBV7-3|few|TRBJ1-2
CASSLSFNGQHGYTF
TGTGCCAGCAGCTTGTCATTTAACGGACAGCATGGCTACACCTTC
>-|TRBV27|few|TRBJ1-4
CASSLRVGEKLFF
TGTGCCAGCAGTTTACGGGTTGGGGAAAAACTGTTTTTT
>-|TRBV29-1|many|TRBJ1-2
CSVGEGMTVETF
TGCAGCGTTGGAGAAGGGATGACAGTCGAGACCTTC
>-|TRBV6-1|few|TRBJ2-5
CASIRRGFGETQHF
TGTGCCAGCATCAGAAGGGGGTTTGGGGAGACCCAGCACTTC
>TRBD1|TRBV28|-|TRBJ1-5
CASTVGGPYSNQPQHF
TGTGCCAGCACGGTAGGGGGCCCCTATAGCAATCAGCCCCAGCATTTT
>TRBD2|TRBV20-1|many|TRBJ2-1
CSARDAGGLHNEQFF
TGCAGTGCTAGAGATGCGGGAGGTCTACACAATGAGCAGTTCTTC
>-|TRBV11-2|many|TRBJ2-1
CASSPLKGEGQFEQFF
TGTGCCAGCAGCCCCTTGAAGGGGGAGGGCCAGTTTGAGCAGTTCTTC
>-|TRBV7-3|-|TRBJ1-5
CASSFGVRQPQHF
TGTGCCAGCAGCTTTGGGGTTCGGCAGCCCCAGCATTTT
>-|TRBV7-3|many|TRBJ2-7
CASSLATGTQYEQYF
TGTGCCAGCAGCTTAGCAACCGGGACCCAATACGAGCAGTACTTC
>-|TRBV6-1|once|TRBJ1-3
CASRTSDGNTMYF
TGTGCCAGCCGGACAAGCGATGGAAACACCATGTATTTT
>TRBD1|TRBV2|once|TRBJ1-3
CASSRQGGSGNTIYF
TGTGCCAGCAGTCGACAGGGGGGATCTGGAAACACCATATATTTT
>-|TRBV6-2/TRBV6-3|-|TRBJ1-5
CASRRRTGNQPQHF
TGTGCCAGCAGACGTAGGACAGGCAATCAGCCCCAGCATTTT
>-|TRBV29-1|-|TRBJ2-3
CSVKVPLADTQYF
TGCAGCGTTAAGGTCCCGCTAGCAGATACGCAGTATTTT
>-|TRBV27|once|TRBJ1-1
CASSGNRGPPGTEAFF
TGTGCCAGCAGTGGGAATCGAGGACCACCGGGCACTGAAGCTTTCTTT
>TRBD2|TRBV28|many|TRBJ2-3
CASLAGGKDTQYF
TGTGCCAGCCTAGCGGGAGGCAAAGATACGCAGTATTTT
>TRBD2|TRBV11-3|many|TRBJ2-1
CASSLGGRVYNEQFF
TGTGCCAGCAGCTTAGGCGGGAGGGTGTACAATGAGCAGTTCTTC
>-|TRBV11-3|many|TRBJ2-1
CASSLDSSPGYEQFF
TGTGCCAGCAGCTTAGATTCCAGTCCGGGGTATGAGCAGTTCTTC
>-|TRBV3-1|many|TRBJ1-6
CASRRTSGSDNSPLHF
TGTGCCAGCAGGCGAACATCGGGGTCGGACAATTCACCCCTCCACTTT
>TRBD2|TRBV7-9|-|TRBJ2-3
CASSLGVPGTSGSPDTQYF
TGTGCCAGCAGCTTAGGGGTCCCCGGGACTAGCGGGAGTCCAGATACGCAGTATTTT